A single T cell receptor beta chain is shown here with its context. What it binds is not known. The data derive from a study of blood T cells in healthy people across ages. Study details: Template switching captured about one barcoded beta molecule per two T cells. Overall study results and limits: Because donor CMV status was unknown, expanded clonotype changes were possibly confounded.

Unmatched junction bases numbered 2, after V lost 4 bases and J lost 2 bases. CDR1 is SQVTM, CDR2 ANQGSEA, per germline. This CDR3 region has 15 residues. Primers used in a second PCR of about 6 to 12 cycles were a sample-barcoded 5' primer and a J-beta primer mix. TCRdb re-called the 5' RACE reads with MiXCR, one entry per CDR3 protein. The table has roughly 1,500,000 distinct CDR3 sequences, around 36% seen once; the top ten hold roughly 12%. The source is a woman aged 25 to 39 in good health. The V and J genes are TRBV29-1 and TRBJ2-3, with TRBD2 matching 14 bases. The sequenced material came from blood. CDR3 in DNA: TGCAGCGTTGCGACTAGCGGGGGGGCCACAGATACGCAGTATTTT. Residues: CSVATSGGATDTQYF.